Listed here is a single T cell receptor (beta chain). What it recognizes is unknown. An end of the junction differs from the germline gene, which may be a read error. Generated by immunoSEQ multiplex PCR, the TCRdb table keeps only in-frame clones and is missing some. The data show nearly 95,000 clones, with 80% to 90% seen just once and under 3% held by the top ten. The CDR3 is made up of 14 amino acids. Germline CDR1 MGHRA, CDR2 YSYEKL. The data were obtained in a study of T cell responses to AZD1222 COVID-19 vaccine. General study findings and limits: Seropositive status at baseline applied to only five or six AZD1222 recipients. A mostly white British donor set with more females was recruited, and clonal diversity was possibly underestimated.

The chain has TRBV4-1 and TRBJ2-7; 7 nucleotides line up with TRBD2. The sample was peripheral blood, taken 28 days after the second AZD1222 dose. This receptor was identified in an adult who received the AZD1222 COVID-19 vaccine. Here the CDR3 DNA reads TGCGCCCGCAGCCGGGGGGAGTCTTCCTACGAGCAGTACTTC. It specifies CARSRGESSYEQYF.